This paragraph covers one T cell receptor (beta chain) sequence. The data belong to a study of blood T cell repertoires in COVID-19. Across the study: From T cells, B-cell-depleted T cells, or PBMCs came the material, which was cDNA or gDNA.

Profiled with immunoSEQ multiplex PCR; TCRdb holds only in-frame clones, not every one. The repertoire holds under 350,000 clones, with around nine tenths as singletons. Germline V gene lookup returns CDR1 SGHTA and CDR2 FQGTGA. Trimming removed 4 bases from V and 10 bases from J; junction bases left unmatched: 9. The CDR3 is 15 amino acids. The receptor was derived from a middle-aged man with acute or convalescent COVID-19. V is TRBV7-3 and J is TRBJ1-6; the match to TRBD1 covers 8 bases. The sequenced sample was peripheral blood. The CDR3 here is CASSSTGTGGSPLHF. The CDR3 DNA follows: TGTGCCAGCAGCTCGACCGGGACAGGCGGGTCACCCCTCCACTTT.